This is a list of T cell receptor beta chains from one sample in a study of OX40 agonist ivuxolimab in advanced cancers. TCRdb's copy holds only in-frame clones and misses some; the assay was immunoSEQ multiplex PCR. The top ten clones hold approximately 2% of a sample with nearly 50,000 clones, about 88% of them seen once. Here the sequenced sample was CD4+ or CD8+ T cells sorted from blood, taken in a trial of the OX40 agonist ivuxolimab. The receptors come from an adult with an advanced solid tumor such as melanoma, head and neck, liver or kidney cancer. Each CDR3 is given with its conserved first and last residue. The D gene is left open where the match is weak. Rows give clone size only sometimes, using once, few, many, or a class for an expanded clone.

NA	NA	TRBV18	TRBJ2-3	CASSPPGGLMADTQYF	TGTGCCAGCTCACCACCTGGAGGGTTAATGGCAGATACGCAGTATTTT
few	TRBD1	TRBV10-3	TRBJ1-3	CATSTGGYSGNTIYF	TGTGCCACTTCGACAGGGGGTTACTCTGGAAACACCATATATTTT
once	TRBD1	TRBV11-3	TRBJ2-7	CASSLGGTGEIEQYF	TGTGCCAGCAGCTTAGGTGGGACAGGGGAAATCGAGCAGTACTTC
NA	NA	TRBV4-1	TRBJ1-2	CASSQAGAGGYTF	TGCGCCAGCAGCCAGGCAGGGGCCGGGGGCTACACCTTC
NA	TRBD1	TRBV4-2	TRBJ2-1	CASSQEIPGGSEQFF	TGTGCCAGCAGCCAAGAGATCCCAGGGGGCAGTGAGCAGTTCTTC
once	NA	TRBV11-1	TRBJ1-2	CASSLAGTVPNYGYTF	TGTGCCAGCAGCTTAGCCGGGACGGTTCCTAACTATGGCTACACCTTC
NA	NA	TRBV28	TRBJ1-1	CASSFWQGITEAFF	TGTGCCAGCAGTTTTTGGCAGGGGATCACTGAAGCTTTCTTT
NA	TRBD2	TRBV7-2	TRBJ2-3	CASSTSGRVTDTQYF	TGTGCCAGCAGCACTAGCGGGAGAGTCACAGATACGCAGTATTTT
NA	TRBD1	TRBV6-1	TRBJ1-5	CASGLDRAGNQPQHF	TGTGCCAGCGGGCTGGACAGGGCGGGCAATCAGCCCCAGCATTTT
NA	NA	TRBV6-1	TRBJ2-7	CASRVQGPYEQYF	TGTGCCAGCAGAGTACAGGGCCCCTACGAGCAGTACTTC
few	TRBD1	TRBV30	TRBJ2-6	CAWRGVGGTGANVLTF	TGTGCCTGGAGAGGGGTAGGGGGCACTGGGGCCAACGTCCTGACTTTC
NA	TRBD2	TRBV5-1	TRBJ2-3	CASSSGLARDTQYF	TGCGCCAGCAGCTCCGGACTAGCGAGGGATACGCAGTATTTT
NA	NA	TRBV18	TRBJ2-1	CASSLVGVVGHEQFF	TGTGCCAGCTCCCTGGTCGGGGTCGTAGGCCATGAGCAGTTCTTC
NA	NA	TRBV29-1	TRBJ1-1	CSAHKVLTEAFF	TGCAGCGCACATAAAGTACTCACTGAAGCTTTCTTT
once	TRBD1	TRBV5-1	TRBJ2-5	CASSLEGQGVSINF	TGCGCCAGCAGCTTAGAAGGACAGGGGGTCTCCATCAACTTC
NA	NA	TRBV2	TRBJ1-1	CASSPPAGPFTEAFF	TGTGCCAGCAGTCCTCCGGCGGGCCCTTTCACTGAAGCTTTCTTT